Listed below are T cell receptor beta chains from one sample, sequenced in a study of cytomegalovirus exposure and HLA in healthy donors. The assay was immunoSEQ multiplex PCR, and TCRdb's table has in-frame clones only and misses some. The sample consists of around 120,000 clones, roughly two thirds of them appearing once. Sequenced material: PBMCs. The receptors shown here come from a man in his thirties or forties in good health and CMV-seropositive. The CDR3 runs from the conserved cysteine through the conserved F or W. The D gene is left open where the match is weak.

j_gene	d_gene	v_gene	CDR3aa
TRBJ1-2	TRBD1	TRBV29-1	CSVEAQAYRGEPNGYGYTF
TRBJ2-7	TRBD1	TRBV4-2	CASSQDRTGLDYEQYF
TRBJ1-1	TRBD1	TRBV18	CASSPRTGGGTEAFF
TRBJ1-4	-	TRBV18	CASSPVAGDQNEKLFF
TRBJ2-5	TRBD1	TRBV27	CASSLFGGDRGPQETQYF
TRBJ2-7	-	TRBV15	CATSRDQRHRSSYEQYF
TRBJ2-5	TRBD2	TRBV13	CASSTRTSGSQETQYF
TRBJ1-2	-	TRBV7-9	CASSPESGYGYTF
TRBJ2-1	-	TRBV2	CASSEGGSYNEQFF
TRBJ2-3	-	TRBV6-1	CASSENLATDTQYF
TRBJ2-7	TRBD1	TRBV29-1	CSVRTLVDRGFPYEQYF
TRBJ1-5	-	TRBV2	CASVGVEGNQPQHF
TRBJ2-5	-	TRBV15	CATSRDSQRFQETQYF
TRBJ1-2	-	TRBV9	CASRTGASGGYGYTF
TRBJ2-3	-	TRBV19	CASSISYLQGRPDTQYF
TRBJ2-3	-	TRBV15	CATSRSRDSRPIF
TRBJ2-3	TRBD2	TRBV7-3	CASSLAGVDTQYF
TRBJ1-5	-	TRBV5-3	CARSLSHRAGDQPQHF
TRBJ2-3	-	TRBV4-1	CASSQLGSYLTDTQYF
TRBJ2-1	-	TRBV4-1	CASSQGTGEFF
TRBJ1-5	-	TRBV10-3	CAIIMGVSNQPQHF
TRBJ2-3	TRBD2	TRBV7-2	CASSQRGSGTWGTDTQYF
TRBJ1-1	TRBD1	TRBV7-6	CASSRDRDTEAFF
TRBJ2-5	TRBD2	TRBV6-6	CASSYEREGQETQYF
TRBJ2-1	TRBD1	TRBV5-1	CASSLADGTGEFF
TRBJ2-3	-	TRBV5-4	CASSSRTSTDTQYF
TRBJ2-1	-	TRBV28	CASSQDNYNEQFF
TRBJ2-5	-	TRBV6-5	CASSLGDRETQYF
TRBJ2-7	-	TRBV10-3	CAISESPGGPGGYEQYF
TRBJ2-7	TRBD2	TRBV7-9	CASSFQLAGAYEQYF
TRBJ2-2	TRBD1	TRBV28	CASSPTGQGAWLGELFF
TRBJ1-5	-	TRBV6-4	CASSSVPNQPQHF
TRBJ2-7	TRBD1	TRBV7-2	CASSLGYRGPAPAYEQYF
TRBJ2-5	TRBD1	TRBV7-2	CASSPTPDRVETQYF
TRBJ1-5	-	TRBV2	CASRQQNSNQPQHF
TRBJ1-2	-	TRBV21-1	CASSKDPPGVNYGYTF
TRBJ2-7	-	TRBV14	CASSAGPSLTSYEQYF
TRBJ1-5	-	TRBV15	CATSRDGQSNYQPQHF